This TCR beta chain originates from a study of cytomegalovirus exposure and HLA in healthy donors. Vbeta (60) and Jbeta (13) primers were used in the PCR. Profiled with immunoSEQ multiplex PCR; TCRdb holds only in-frame clones, not every one. The sample holds about 98,000 clones, roughly two thirds seen once. V lost 0 bases, J lost 5 bases, and 9 bases lay in between. The CDR3 contains 14 residues. Germline CDR1 LNHNV, CDR2 YYDKDF (reference sequence). The sequence was collected from a man aged 45-65 years in good health and CMV-seronegative. The J gene is TRBJ2-3, the V gene TRBV15; the D gene is possibly TRBD2 (6 bases). Sequencing was done on a sample of PBMCs. For the CDR3, the DNA is TGTGCCACCAGCAGAGATCCAGCGGGAGATACGCAGTATTTT. Encoded protein: CATSRDPAGDTQYF.